This T cell receptor beta chain was sequenced during a study of CD8 T cells in ankylosing spondylitis. TCRdb re-called the 5' RACE reads with MiXCR, one entry per CDR3 protein. The profile shows about 210,000 distinct CDR3 sequences, approximately 8.4% of them singletons. To note about this clonotype: Being one base from a much bigger clone, this may be a read error.

The germline V gene encodes CDR1 SGHRS and CDR2 YFSETQ. CDR3 length equals 13 residues. The rearrangement uses TRBV5-1 and TRBJ1-5; a possible D gene is TRBD1 (6 bases). This TCR was recovered from a female donor with ankylosing spondylitis or in good health (not recorded which). Sequencing was carried out using blood, either unsorted or a sorted T cell fraction (not recorded which). The CDR3 region has the DNA TGCGCCAGCTCTGCAGGGGACAATCAGCTCCAGCATTTT. Translating it yields CASSAGDNQLQHF.